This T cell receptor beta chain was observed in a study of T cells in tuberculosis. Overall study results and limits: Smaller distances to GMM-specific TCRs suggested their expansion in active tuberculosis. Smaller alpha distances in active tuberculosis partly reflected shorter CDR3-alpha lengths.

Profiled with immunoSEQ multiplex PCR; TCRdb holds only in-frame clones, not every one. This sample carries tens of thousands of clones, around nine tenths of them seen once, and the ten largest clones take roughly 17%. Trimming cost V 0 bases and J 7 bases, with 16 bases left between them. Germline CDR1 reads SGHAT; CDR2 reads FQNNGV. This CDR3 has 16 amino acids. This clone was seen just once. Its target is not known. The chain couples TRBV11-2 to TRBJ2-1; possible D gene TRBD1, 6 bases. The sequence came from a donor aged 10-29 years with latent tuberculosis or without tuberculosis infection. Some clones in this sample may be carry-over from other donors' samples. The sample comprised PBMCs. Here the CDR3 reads CASSLDSGTFGNEQFF. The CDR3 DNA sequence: TGTGCCAGCAGCTTAGACTCGGGGACATTTGGGAATGAGCAGTTCTTC.